One sample yielded the 23 T cell receptor beta chains listed below, sequenced in a study of chemoradiotherapy in HPV16-positive cancers. Here immunoSEQ multiplex PCR was the method, and the copy in TCRdb shows in-frame clones only, minus some. Of about 4,400 clones in the sample, over 60% were seen once. The material sequenced was tumor tissue, taken from a patient who underwent chemoradiotherapy. All receptors come from a human donor with HPV-associated anogenital cancer.

This clone was seen once. The CDR3 nucleotides read TGTGCCAGCAGCCGTAACAGGGGAGGGGGTACTGAAGCTTTCTTT. Amino acid sequence: CASSRNRGGGTEAFF. The rearrangement links TRBV7-9 to TRBJ1-1; the match to TRBD1 covers 7 bases. The CDR3 loop spans 15 amino acids. V lost 5 bases and J lost 5; bases outside the gene matches: 11. CDR1 and CDR2 (germline): SEHNR, FQNEAQ (reference sequence).

This clone was observed once. The chain is built from TRBV7-9 and TRBJ2-1; tentative D call: TRBD2 (6 bases). CDR3 size: 12 residues. Germline assignment: CDR1 SEHNR and CDR2 FQNEAQ (reference sequence). V was trimmed by 4 bases and J by 9 bases, leaving 10 bases between them. CDR3 region: CASSSQEGEQFF. The DNA of the CDR3 is TGTGCCAGCAGCTCCCAGGAGGGTGAGCAGTTCTTC.

The CDR3 sequence is CAISPDRVGNTIYF. In DNA form, the CDR3 reads TGTGCCATCAGTCCCGACAGGGTTGGAAACACCATATATTTT. The chain joins TRBV10-3 to TRBJ1-3; 7 positions agree with TRBD1. Germline V gene lookup returns CDR1 ENHRY and CDR2 SYGVKD. After removal of 5 bases from V and 3 bases from J, the junction contained 4 bases not matched to a gene. This CDR3 comprises 14 residues.

This rearrangement joins TRBV7-6 to TRBJ2-7; perhaps D is TRBD1 or TRBD2 (5 bases each). This CDR3 has 17 residues. V lost 1 base and J 0 bases, leaving 16 bases between the germline ends. The germline V gene encodes CDR1 SGHVS and CDR2 FNYEAQ. The CDR3 sequence is CASSLDPAGTGSYEQYF. CDR3 in DNA: TGTGCCAGCAGCTTAGATCCGGCCGGGACGGGCTCCTACGAGCAGTACTTC.

The V call is TRBV7-2, the J call TRBJ2-5; 9 bases match TRBD1. V shed 6 bases, J shed 5 bases, and the junction held 10 bases outside the gene matches. The CDR3 runs 15 residues. The V gene's germline CDR1 is SGHTA and CDR2 FQGNSA. The CDR3 reads CASSSTGGFRETQYF. The CDR3 coding sequence is TGTGCCAGCAGTTCAACAGGGGGCTTTAGGGAGACCCAGTACTTC.

The V call is TRBV14, the J call TRBJ2-2; no reliable D call. There are 12 residues in the CDR3. Deletions cut 5 bases from V and 5 bases from J, with 6 bases between. CDR1 and CDR2 (germline): SGHDN, FVKESK. CDR3 DNA: TGTGCCAGCAGCTACCGAACCGGGGAGCTGTTTTTT. It yields the protein CASSYRTGELFF. Based on the CDR3 plus reference TRBV14 and TRBJ2-2, the full variable domain is EAGVTQFPSHSVIEKGQTVTLRCDPISGHDNLYWYRRVMGKEIKFLLHFVKESKQDESGMPNNRFLAERTGGTYSTLKVQPAELEDSGVYFCASSYRTGELFFGEGSRLTVL.

This chain uses TRBV2 with TRBJ2-4, with 9 nucleotides matching TRBD1. Germline-derived CDR1 and CDR2 are SNHLY and FYNNEI. V lost 8 bases and J lost 5; bases outside the gene matches: 7. The CDR3 has 14 residues. The CDR3 nucleotides read TGTGCCAGCGGCGGGACAGGGTACCAAAACATTCAGTACTTC. Residues: CASGGTGYQNIQYF.

J is TRBJ1-2 and V is TRBV18, with D possibly matching TRBD1 (5 bases). The CDR3 sequence is 18 residues long. Trimming removed 3 bases at V and 0 bases at J, with 20 bases between. Per germline, CDR1 KGHSH and CDR2 LQKENI. The CDR3 DNA reads TGTGCCAGCTCACCGACTACGGACCTTCTAGGGGCTAACTATGGCTACACCTTC. Translated, it gives CASSPTTDLLGANYGYTF.

As concerns this clone: The junction differs from germline at one of its ends, possibly a read error. The V call is TRBV12-5, the J call TRBJ2-3; 8 bases are shared with TRBD1. Germline V lookup: CDR1 LGHNT, CDR2 FRNRAP. The CDR3 totals 14 residues. This CDR3 is CASGLDRATDTQYF. The DNA for the CDR3 is TGTGCTAGTGGATTGGACAGGGCCACAGATACGCAGTATTTT.

V gene TRBV28 combines with J gene TRBJ1-5; 7 bases line up with TRBD1. Trimming cost V 5 bases and J 4 bases; bases outside gene matches: 11. The CDR3 is 16 residues long. Germline CDR1 and CDR2: MDHEN and SYDVKM. In DNA form, the CDR3 reads TGTGCCAGCAGTCCCCTGCTGGGGACAGATAATCAGCCCCAGCATTTT. This codes for CASSPLLGTDNQPQHF.

This clone turned up a few times. The rearrangement links TRBV10-3 to TRBJ2-3; TRBD2 aligns across 9 bases. CDR1 and CDR2 from the germline V gene are ENHRY and SYGVKD. V was pared by 4 bases and J by 4 bases, with 0 bases of the junction left unmatched. This CDR3 has 13 amino acids. The CDR3 DNA reads as TGTGCCATCAGTGGCGGGAGGGCAGATACGCAGTATTTT. Protein product: CAISGGRADTQYF.

V gene TRBV2 combines with J gene TRBJ2-3; 9 bases line up with TRBD1. The germline CDR1 and CDR2 sequences are SNHLY and FYNNEI. With V trimmed by 6 bases and J by 5 bases, 9 bases remained unmatched. The length of the CDR3 is 15 residues. The DNA for the CDR3 is TGTGCCAGCAGGATTACCGGGACAGGGTTAGATACGCAGTATTTT. Amino acids: CASRITGTGLDTQYF.

The genes are TRBV7-2 and TRBJ2-1; 10 bases agree with TRBD1. Germline V lookup: CDR1 SGHTA, CDR2 FQGNSA. The CDR3 contains 16 residues. V lost 5 bases to trimming and J lost 5 bases; unmatched junction nucleotides: 9. The CDR3 DNA follows: TGTGCCAGCAGCCCAGGCGGGACAGGGGTAAACAATGAGCAGTTCTTC. Translating gives CASSPGGTGVNNEQFF.

The chain employs TRBV6-5 and TRBJ2-7, with 11 positions matching TRBD1. The V segment lost 5 bases and the J segment 4 bases; nucleotides outside the gene matches: 1. CDR1 MNHEY and CDR2 SVGAGI come from the germline V gene. The CDR3 consists of 13 residues. The CDR3 loop reads CASSGDRGYEQYF. The CDR3 DNA is TGTGCCAGCAGTGGGGACAGGGGGTACGAGCAGTACTTC.

This clone was counted only a few times. This chain joins TRBV2 and TRBJ1-1, with TRBD1 matching over 7 bases. The CDR3 loop spans 14 amino acids. Germline values: CDR1 SNHLY, CDR2 FYNNEI. Trimming took 9 bases from V and 0 from J; bases not matched to a gene: 7. CDR3 loop: CASKSGTVNTEAFF. The CDR3, as DNA: TGTGCCAGTAAGAGCGGGACAGTGAACACTGAAGCTTTCTTT.

This clone was picked up one time. The J gene is TRBJ2-7, the V gene TRBV4-1, with 8 positions matching TRBD2. The trim removed 1 base at V and 1 base at J, leaving 6 bases unmatched. This CDR3 comprises 16 residues. CDR1 is MGHRA and CDR2 is YSYEKL in the germline V gene. DNA of the CDR3: TGCGCCAGCAGCCAAGTGAGGACTAGCCAATCCTACGAGCAGTACTTC. Its translation: CASSQVRTSQSYEQYF.

Only a few counts were recorded for this clone. The chain is built from TRBV10-2 and TRBJ2-7, with 10 bases identical to TRBD1. V was pared by 7 bases and J by 4 bases, with 7 bases of the junction left unmatched. Germline loops: CDR1 WSHSY, CDR2 SAAADI. The length of the CDR3 is 14 residues. The CDR3: CASTRQGARYEQYF. DNA of the CDR3: TGCGCCAGCACCCGACAGGGGGCTAGGTACGAGCAGTACTTC.

This clone is termed medium-sized. This sequence joins TRBV28 and TRBJ2-2; D gene uncertain. The CDR3 runs 14 residues. Trimming shortened V by 2 bases and J by 6 bases, and 10 bases separated the two germline ends. CDR1 is MDHEN and CDR2 is SYDVKM in the germline V gene. The CDR3 is CASSLSSASGELFF. In DNA, the CDR3 is TGTGCCAGCAGTTTAAGCTCAGCGTCCGGGGAGCTGTTTTTT. Looking up the rest from reference TRBV28 and TRBJ2-2 gives the full variable domain: DVKVTQSSRYLVKRTGEKVFLECVQDMDHENMFWYRQDPGLGLRLIYFSYDVKMKEKGDIPEGYSVSREKKERFSLILESASTNQTSMYLCASSLSSASGELFFGEGSRLTVL.

The genes are TRBV19 and TRBJ1-1; TRBD1 might be the D (5 bases). Per germline, CDR1 LNHDA and CDR2 SQIVND (reference sequence). Trimming took off 10 bases at V and 4 bases at J, with 16 bases between the two ends. The CDR3 runs to 13 residues. The CDR3 region has the DNA TGTGCCACCAAAATGGGACGCGGCACTGAAGCTTTCTTT. It translates to CATKMGRGTEAFF.

V usage is TRBV9 and J usage is TRBJ2-3; 7 nucleotides agree with TRBD1. The CDR3 is 13 residues long. CDR1 SGDLS and CDR2 YYNGEE come from the germline V gene. V gave up 3 bases and J gave up 6 bases; unmatched junction bases: 4. The CDR3 loop is CASSGTGWDTQYF. As DNA, the CDR3 is TGTGCCAGCAGCGGGACAGGTTGGGATACGCAGTATTTT. Full variable domain (rest looked up from reference TRBV9 and TRBJ2-3): DSGVTQTPKHLITATGQRVTLRCSPRSGDLSVYWYQQSLDQGLQFLIQYYNGEERAKGNILERFSAQQFPDLHSELNLSSLELGDSALYFCASSGTGWDTQYFGPGTRLTVL.

This sequence joins TRBV28 and TRBJ1-2, with 7 bases matching TRBD1. Germline trimming cut 6 bases from V and 4 bases from J; bases unmatched to any gene: 8. The CDR3 length is 14 residues. Germline CDR1 reads MDHEN; CDR2 reads SYDVKM. CDR3 nucleotide sequence: TGTGCCAGCAGCCTAGGACAGGCCAGCTATGGCTACACCTTC. It is translated as CASSLGQASYGYTF.

The chain links TRBV27 to TRBJ2-4; possibly TRBD1 for D (6 bases). V lost 2 bases to trimming and J lost 0 bases, with 8 bases between them. Germline CDR1 MNHEY, CDR2 SMNVEV (reference sequence). The CDR3 runs 15 residues. The CDR3 protein is CASSLHRVAKNIQYF. As DNA, the CDR3 is TGTGCCAGCAGTTTACACAGGGTAGCCAAAAACATTCAGTACTTC.

CDR3 amino acids: CASSSSGTHPSYEQYF. In DNA form, the CDR3 reads TGTGCCAGCAGCTCCTCCGGGACACATCCCTCCTACGAGCAGTACTTC. The chain employs TRBV28 and TRBJ2-7; TRBD1 is a possible D gene (6 bases). Germline V lookup: CDR1 MDHEN, CDR2 SYDVKM. V gave up 6 bases and J gave up 0 bases, with 18 bases separating them. The CDR3 has 16 residues. Variable domain in full (rest from reference TRBV28 and TRBJ2-7): DVKVTQSSRYLVKRTGEKVFLECVQDMDHENMFWYRQDPGLGLRLIYFSYDVKMKEKGDIPEGYSVSREKKERFSLILESASTNQTSMYLCASSSSGTHPSYEQYFGPGTRLTVT.